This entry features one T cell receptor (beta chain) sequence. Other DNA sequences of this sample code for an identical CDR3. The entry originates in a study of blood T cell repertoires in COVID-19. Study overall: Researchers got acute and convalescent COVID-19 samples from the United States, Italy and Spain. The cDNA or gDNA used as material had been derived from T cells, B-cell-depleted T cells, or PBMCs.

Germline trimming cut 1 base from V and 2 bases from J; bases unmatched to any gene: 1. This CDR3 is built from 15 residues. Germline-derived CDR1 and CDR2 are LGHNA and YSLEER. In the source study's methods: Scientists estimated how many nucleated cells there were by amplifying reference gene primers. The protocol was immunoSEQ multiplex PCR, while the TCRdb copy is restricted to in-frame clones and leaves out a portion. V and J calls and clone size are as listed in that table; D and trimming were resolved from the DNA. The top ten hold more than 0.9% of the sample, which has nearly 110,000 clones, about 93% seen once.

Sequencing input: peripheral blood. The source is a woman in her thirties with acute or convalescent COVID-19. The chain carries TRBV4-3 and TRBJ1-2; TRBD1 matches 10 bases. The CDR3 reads CASSQGGQGNYGYTF. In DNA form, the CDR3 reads TGCGCCAGCAGCCAAGGGGGACAGGGGAACTATGGCTACACCTTC.